This T cell receptor beta chain was captured by sequencing in a study of T cell responses to AZD1222 COVID-19 vaccine. Study-wide results and caveats: When two AZD1222 doses had been given, Spike-specific TCR breadth and depth rose. The donor group comprised mostly white British people and more females; the analysis possibly underestimated clonal diversity. Repertoire collection took place solely once the T cell response had peaked.

The method was immunoSEQ multiplex PCR; TCRdb's version includes in-frame clones alone and lacks a portion of them. The sample consists of about 150,000 clones, 80% to 95% of them appearing once. Trimming took 4 bases from V and 0 from J, leaving 10 bases between them. This CDR3 has 15 residues. The germline V gene has CDR1 LNHDA and CDR2 SQIVND (reference sequence). Pooled in the analysis were second doses at about 4 or about 12 weeks. As to this clone: Its target is unknown.

This clonotype originated in an adult who received the AZD1222 COVID-19 vaccine. V gene TRBV19 combines with J gene TRBJ1-3; no definite D call. The starting material was peripheral blood, obtained 28 days after the second AZD1222 dose. CDR3 region: CASSTRPRSGNTIYF. The CDR3, as DNA: TGTGCCAGTAGTACTCGACCCCGCTCTGGAAACACCATATATTTT. Based on the CDR3 plus reference TRBV19 and TRBJ1-3, the full variable domain is DGGITQSPKYLFRKEGQNVTLSCEQNLNHDAMYWYRQDPGQGLRLIYYSQIVNDFQKGDIAEGYSVSREKKESFPLTVTSAQKNPTAFYLCASSTRPRSGNTIYFGEGSWLTVV.